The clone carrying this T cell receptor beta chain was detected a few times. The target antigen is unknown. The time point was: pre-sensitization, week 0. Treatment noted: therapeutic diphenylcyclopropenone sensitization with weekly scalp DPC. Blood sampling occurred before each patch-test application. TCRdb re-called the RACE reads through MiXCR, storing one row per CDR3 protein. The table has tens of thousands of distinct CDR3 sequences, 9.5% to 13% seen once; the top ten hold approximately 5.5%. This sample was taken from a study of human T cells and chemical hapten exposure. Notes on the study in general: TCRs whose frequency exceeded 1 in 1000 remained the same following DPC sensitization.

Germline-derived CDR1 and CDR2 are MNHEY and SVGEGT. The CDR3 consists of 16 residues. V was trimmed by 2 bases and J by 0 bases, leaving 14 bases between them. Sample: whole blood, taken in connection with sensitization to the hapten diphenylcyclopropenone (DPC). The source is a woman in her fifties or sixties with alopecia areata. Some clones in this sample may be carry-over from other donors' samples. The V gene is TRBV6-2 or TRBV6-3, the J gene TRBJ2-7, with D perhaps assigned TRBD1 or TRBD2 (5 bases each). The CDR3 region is CASSYPGTEFSYEQYF. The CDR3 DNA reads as TGTGCCAGCAGTTACCCCGGGACGGAATTCTCCTACGAGCAGTACTTC.